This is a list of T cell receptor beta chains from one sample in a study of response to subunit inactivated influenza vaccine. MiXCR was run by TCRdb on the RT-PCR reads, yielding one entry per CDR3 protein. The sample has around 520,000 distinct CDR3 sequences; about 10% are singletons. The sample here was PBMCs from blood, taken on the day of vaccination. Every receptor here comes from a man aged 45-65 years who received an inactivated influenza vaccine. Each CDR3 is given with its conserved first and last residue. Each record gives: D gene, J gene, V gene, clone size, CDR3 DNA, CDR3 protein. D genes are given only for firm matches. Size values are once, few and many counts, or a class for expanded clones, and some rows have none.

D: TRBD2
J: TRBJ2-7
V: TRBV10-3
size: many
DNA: TGTGCCATCAGTGGGAAGCGGGAGTCCTACGAGCAGTACTTC
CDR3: CAISGKRESYEQYF

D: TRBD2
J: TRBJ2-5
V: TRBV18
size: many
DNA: TGTGCCAGCTCACCACGGAGGATAGCGGGAGTAGAGACCCAGTACTTC
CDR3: CASSPRRIAGVETQYF

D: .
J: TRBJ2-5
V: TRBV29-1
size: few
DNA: TGCAGCGTCAGAACAGCCCAAGAGACCCAGTACTTC
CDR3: CSVRTAQETQYF

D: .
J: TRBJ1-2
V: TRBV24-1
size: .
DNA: TGTGCCACCAGTCCTGAGGGCGGAAACTATGGCTACACCTTC
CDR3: CATSPEGGNYGYTF

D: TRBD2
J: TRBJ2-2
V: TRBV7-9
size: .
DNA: TGTGCCAGCAGCTTATTTGCGGGGGACACCGGGGAGCTGTTTTTT
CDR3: CASSLFAGDTGELFF

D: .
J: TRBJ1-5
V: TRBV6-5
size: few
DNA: TGTGCCAGCAGTTTGAACTCGGGGGTTCAGCCCCAGCATTTT
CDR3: CASSLNSGVQPQHF

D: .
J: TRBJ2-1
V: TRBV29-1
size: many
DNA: TGCAGCGTTGGATTGGAGAATGAGCAGTTCTTC
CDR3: CSVGLENEQFF

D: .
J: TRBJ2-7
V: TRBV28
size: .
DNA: TGTGCCAGCATGCTAACCACCTCTTCCTACGAGCAGTACTTC
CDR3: CASMLTTSSYEQYF

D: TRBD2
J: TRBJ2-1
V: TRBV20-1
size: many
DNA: TGCAGTGCTAGGGCGAGTGGGAGGGCCTACAATGAGCAGTTCTTC
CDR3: CSARASGRAYNEQFF

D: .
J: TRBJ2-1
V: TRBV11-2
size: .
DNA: TGTGCCAGCAGCTCCGCGCATGGTGAGCAGTTCTTC
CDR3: CASSSAHGEQFF

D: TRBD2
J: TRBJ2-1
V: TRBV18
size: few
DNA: TGTGCCAGCTCACCGGGACTAGGTCCCTACAATGAGCAGTTCTTC
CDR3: CASSPGLGPYNEQFF

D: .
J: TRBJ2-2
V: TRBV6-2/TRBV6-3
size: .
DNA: TGTGCCAGCACCCCTACCCTAGACTGGGGGGACGCGAACACCGGGGAGCTGTTTTTT
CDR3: CASTPTLDWGDANTGELFF

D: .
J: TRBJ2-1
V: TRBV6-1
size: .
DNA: TGTGCCAGCAGCCCGACAGACTCCGGGTACAATGAGCAGTTCTTC
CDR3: CASSPTDSGYNEQFF

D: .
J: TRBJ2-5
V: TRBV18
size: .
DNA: TGTGCCAGCTCAATTTCCGGGAGCGAGGAGACCCAGTACTTC
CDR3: CASSISGSEETQYF

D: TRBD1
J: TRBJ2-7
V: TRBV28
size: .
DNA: TGTGCCAGCAGTTCATCCACGGCAGGGGGCTACGAGCAGTACTTC
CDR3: CASSSSTAGGYEQYF

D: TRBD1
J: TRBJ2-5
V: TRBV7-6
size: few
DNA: TGTGCCAGCAGCCAGACAGGGGCGGAGACCCAGTACTTC
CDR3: CASSQTGAETQYF

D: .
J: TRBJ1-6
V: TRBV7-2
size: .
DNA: TGTGCCAGCAGCTTAGTTGGCAGGGGAAACTCACCCCTCCACTTT
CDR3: CASSLVGRGNSPLHF

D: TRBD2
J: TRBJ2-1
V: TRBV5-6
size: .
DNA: TGTGCCAGCAGCTTGTCCCTAGCGGGAGGGCCGGGCAAGGAGCAGTTCTTC
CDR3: CASSLSLAGGPGKEQFF

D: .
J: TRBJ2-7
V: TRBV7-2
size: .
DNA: TGTGCCAGCAGCTCGGGACCAGCACCCTACGAGCAGTACTTC
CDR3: CASSSGPAPYEQYF

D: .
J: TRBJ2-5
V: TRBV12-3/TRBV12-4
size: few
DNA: TGTGCCAGCAGTAGGGGTGGGATTCTGCAGACCCAGTACTTC
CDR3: CASSRGGILQTQYF

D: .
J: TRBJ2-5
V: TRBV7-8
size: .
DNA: TGTGCCAGCAGCTTAGAGGCTGGGGACGAGACCCAGTACTTC
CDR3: CASSLEAGDETQYF

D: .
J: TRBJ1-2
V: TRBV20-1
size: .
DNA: TGCAGTGCTAGCAGGGTCCAGGGCTACACCTTC
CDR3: CSASRVQGYTF

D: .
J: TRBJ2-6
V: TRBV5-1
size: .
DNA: TGCGCCAGCAGCTTTCCAGGGGGGAGCTCTGGGGCCAACGTCCTGACTTTC
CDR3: CASSFPGGSSGANVLTF

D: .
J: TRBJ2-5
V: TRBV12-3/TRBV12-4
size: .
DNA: TGTGCCAGCAGGTATTCAGGTGCAGAGCAAGAGACCCAGTACTTC
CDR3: CASRYSGAEQETQYF

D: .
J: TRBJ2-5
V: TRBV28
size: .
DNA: TGTGCCAGCAGTTCAGTCGGTCCTGAGTACCTTCAGACCCAGTACTTC
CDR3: CASSSVGPEYLQTQYF

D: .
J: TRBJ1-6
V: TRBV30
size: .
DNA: TGTGCCTGGGGACGTTTGTCAAATTCACCCCTCCACTTT
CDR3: CAWGRLSNSPLHF

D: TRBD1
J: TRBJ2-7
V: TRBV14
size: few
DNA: TGTGCCAGCAGCCCTAGGACAGGGGGAGTCTCCTACGAGCAGTACTTC
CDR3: CASSPRTGGVSYEQYF

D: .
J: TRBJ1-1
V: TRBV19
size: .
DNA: TGTGCCAGTAGTATGGGGCGGAGTAACACTGAAGCTTTCTTT
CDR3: CASSMGRSNTEAFF

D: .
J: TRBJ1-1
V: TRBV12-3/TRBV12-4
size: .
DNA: TGTGCCAGCAGTCTCGGGATCATGAACACTGAAGCTTTCTTT
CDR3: CASSLGIMNTEAFF

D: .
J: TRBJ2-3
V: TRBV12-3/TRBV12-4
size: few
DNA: TGTGCCAGCAGTCCGGGGCTTCCAGATACGCAGTATTTT
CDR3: CASSPGLPDTQYF

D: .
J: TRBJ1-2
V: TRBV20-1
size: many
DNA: TGCAGTGCTAGGGGGGCCCCAAACCACTATGGCTACACCTTC
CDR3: CSARGAPNHYGYTF

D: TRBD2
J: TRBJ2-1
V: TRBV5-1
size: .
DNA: TGCGCCAGCAGCTTGGATAGCGGGGGGTGGAATGAGCAGTTCTTC
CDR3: CASSLDSGGWNEQFF

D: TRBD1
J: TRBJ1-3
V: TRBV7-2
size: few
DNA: TGTGCCAGCAGCCCAGGGGGGGCAGGGGGAAACACCATATATTTT
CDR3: CASSPGGAGGNTIYF

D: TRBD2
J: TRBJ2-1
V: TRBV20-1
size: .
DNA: TGCAGTGCTGCTAGCGGGAGGGCCGGTGAGCAGTTCTTC
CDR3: CSAASGRAGEQFF

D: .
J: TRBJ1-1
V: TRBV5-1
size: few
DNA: TGCGCCAGCAGCTTGGTATCCACAGGGAGGGCTGAAGCTTTCTTT
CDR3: CASSLVSTGRAEAFF

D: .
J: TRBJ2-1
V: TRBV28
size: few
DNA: TGTGCCACCCGCACGGGAGTAATCCATGAGCAGTTCTTC
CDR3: CATRTGVIHEQFF